This T cell receptor beta chain was sequenced for a study of blood T cell repertoires in COVID-19. Study as a whole: Whether acute or convalescent, the COVID-19 samples came from the United States, Italy and Spain.

Sequenced by immunoSEQ multiplex PCR; TCRdb stores in-frame clones only, minus some. The sample carries under 200,000 clones, 80% to 85% recorded once. The germline V gene encodes CDR1 SGHTA and CDR2 FQGNSA. Between the trimmed V and J ends, which lost 1 base and 3 bases, there was a span of 10 bases. CDR3 length equals 14 residues. The genes are TRBV7-2 and TRBJ2-7; D is unresolved. This clonotype was sampled from a woman in her sixties or seventies with COVID-19, enrolled during active disease. What was sequenced was peripheral blood. The CDR3 loop is CASSLGTTNYEQYF. The CDR3 DNA is TGTGCCAGCAGCTTAGGCACTACAAACTACGAGCAGTACTTC.